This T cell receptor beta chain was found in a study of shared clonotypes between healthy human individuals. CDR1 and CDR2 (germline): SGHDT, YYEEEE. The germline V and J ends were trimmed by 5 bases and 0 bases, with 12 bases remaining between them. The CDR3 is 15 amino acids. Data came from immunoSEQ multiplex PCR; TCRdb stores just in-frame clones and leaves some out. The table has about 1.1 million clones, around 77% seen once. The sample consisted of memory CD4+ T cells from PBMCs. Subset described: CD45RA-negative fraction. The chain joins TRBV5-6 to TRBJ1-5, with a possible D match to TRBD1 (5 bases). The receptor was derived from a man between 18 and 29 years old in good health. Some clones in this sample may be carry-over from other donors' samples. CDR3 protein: CASSRTPYSNQPQHF. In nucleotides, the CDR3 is TGTGCCAGCAGTCGGACACCTTATAGCAATCAGCCCCAGCATTTT.